Below, 14 T cell receptor beta chains from the same sample are listed, as sequenced in a study of blood T cell repertoires in COVID-19. Profiling relied on immunoSEQ multiplex PCR, and the TCRdb table lists in-frame clones only, not all of them. The sample comprises approximately 140,000 clones, 81% of which are singletons, and 7% to 10% rests with the top ten. Sequenced input: peripheral blood. The origin of the receptors is a human donor with acute or convalescent COVID-19. The donor label of this sample is uncertain.

The rearrangement joins TRBV9 to TRBJ1-2; 7 bases are a match to TRBD1. The junction had 10 bases not matched to a gene; V was cut back by 5 bases and J by 9 bases. The CDR3 spans 13 residues. Germline CDR1 is SGDLS and CDR2 is YYNGEE. The CDR3 region is CASRAGTARSYTF. The CDR3 DNA reads TGTGCCAGCAGAGCCGGGACAGCCCGTAGCTACACCTTC.

The chain combines TRBV14 with TRBJ2-5; TRBD1 might be the D (5 bases). The V gene lost 0 bases and the J gene lost 4 bases, with 12 bases spanning the gap. Germline V lookup: CDR1 SGHDN, CDR2 FVKESK. This CDR3 region has 15 residues. The CDR3 reads CASSQEKGYLETQYF. DNA for the CDR3: TGTGCCAGCAGCCAAGAGAAGGGGTATTTAGAGACCCAGTACTTC.

The chain employs TRBV9 and TRBJ2-3; D possibly corresponds to TRBD2 (5 bases). Germline assignment: CDR1 SGDLS and CDR2 YYNGEE. This CDR3 comprises 14 residues. The V end was cut by 4 bases, the J end by 1 base, with 10 bases between. CDR3 sequence (DNA): TGTGCCAGCAGCCCGGGGTGGGGCACAGATACGCAGTATTTT. Its translation: CASSPGWGTDTQYF.

The chain employs TRBV30 and TRBJ1-2; D remains ambiguous. The V gene lost 5 bases and the J gene lost 1 base, with 14 bases spanning the gap. Germline lookup yields CDR1 GTSNPN and CDR2 SVGIG (reference sequence). This CDR3 spans 14 amino acids. The CDR3: CAWAVPVGNYGYTF. The CDR3 region has the DNA TGTGCCTGGGCCGTTCCGGTTGGTAACTATGGCTACACCTTC.

This chain joins TRBV24-1 and TRBJ2-3; unclear D gene. The V end was cut by 0 bases, the J end by 0 bases, with 9 bases between. Germline CDR1 and CDR2: KGHDR and SFDVKD. This CDR3 is built from 16 residues. The chain's CDR3 is CATSDLTYSSTDTQYF. DNA for the CDR3: TGTGCCACCAGTGATTTGACTTACTCTAGCACAGATACGCAGTATTTT.

In its sample, this clone was seen a few times. The rearrangement joins TRBV14 to TRBJ2-2; D unresolved. The V and J ends lost 0 bases and 6 bases respectively, with 8 bases between them. The CDR3 totals 14 residues. The V gene's germline CDR1 is SGHDN and CDR2 FVKESK. Written as DNA, the CDR3 is TGTGCCAGCAGCCAAGAAATGGCAGCCGGGGAGCTGTTTTTT. Translating gives CASSQEMAAGELFF.

This clone has a single count. The chain couples TRBV6-5 to TRBJ1-2; TRBD1 matches at 7 bases. V was pared by 5 bases and J by 8 bases, with 5 bases of the junction left unmatched. CDR1 MNHEY and CDR2 SVGAGI come from the germline V gene. The CDR3 consists of 12 residues. The CDR3 region is CASSTTGEGYTF. The CDR3 DNA is TGTGCCAGCAGTACTACAGGGGAGGGCTACACCTTC.

This clone has a handful of counts. The chain combines TRBV4-1 with TRBJ1-5, with 11 bases that match TRBD1. Losses at the gene ends were 0 bases for V and 3 bases for J; bases not matched to a gene: 7. This CDR3 region has 18 residues. Per the germline V gene, CDR1 is MGHRA and CDR2 is YSYEKL. DNA for the CDR3: TGCGCCAGCAGCCAAGATCGGTGGACAGGGGGCGACAATCAGCCCCAGCATTTT. It codes for CASSQDRWTGGDNQPQHF.

Notes on this clone: Additional DNA sequences in this sample encode the identical CDR3. The CDR3 loop reads CASRPDRNYGYTF. The CDR3 DNA sequence: TGTGCCAGCAGACCTGACAGGAACTATGGCTACACCTTC. The chain employs TRBV2 and TRBJ1-2; possibly TRBD1 for D (6 bases). Between the trimmed V and J ends, which lost 6 bases and 2 bases, there was a span of 10 bases. CDR3 length equals 13 residues. Germline CDR1 SNHLY, CDR2 FYNNEI.

This sequence joins TRBV5-1 and TRBJ2-5; maybe TRBD2 (5 bases). CDR1 is SGHRS and CDR2 is YFSETQ in the germline V gene. This CDR3 contains 14 residues. Trimming left V 7 bases short and J 5 bases short, with 18 bases between. CDR3 nucleotides: TGCGCCAGCGCTGGATGGACTGACGGGGAGACCCAGTACTTC. Its protein product is CASAGWTDGETQYF.

This clone has a handful of counts. The chain links TRBV10-2 to TRBJ1-5; the D gene is possibly TRBD1 (5 bases). CDR3 length: 13 amino acids. Trimming cost V 8 bases and J 4 bases, with 12 bases left between them. Germline loops: CDR1 WSHSY, CDR2 SAAADI. The CDR3 bases are TGCGCCAGCTTGCGGGACCCAAATCAGCCCCAGCATTTT. Protein sequence: CASLRDPNQPQHF.

The rearrangement uses TRBV10-3 and TRBJ1-1; the match to TRBD1 covers 10 bases. With 2 bases clipped from V and 10 bases from J, the junction kept 13 bases outside the gene matches. CDR1 is ENHRY and CDR2 is SYGVKD in the germline V gene. This CDR3 has 16 residues. The chain's CDR3 is CAISETIGQGGSRAFF. Here the CDR3 DNA reads TGTGCCATCAGTGAGACGATAGGACAGGGGGGATCTCGAGCTTTCTTT.

The chain joins TRBV2 to TRBJ2-7; D is ambiguous. The CDR3 contains 10 residues. Trimming removed 7 bases at V and 6 bases at J, with 7 bases between. The germline V gene has CDR1 SNHLY and CDR2 FYNNEI. CDR3 DNA sequence: TGTGCCAGCACCGCCGGCGAGCAGTACTTC. Translated, it gives CASTAGEQYF.

As DNA, the CDR3 is TGCAGTGCTAGTGTCGGGGGGCGAGGCTACACCTTC. It specifies CSASVGGRGYTF. The rearrangement joins TRBV20-1 to TRBJ1-2; D might be TRBD1 (6 bases). Trimming took off 3 bases at V and 8 bases at J, with 13 bases between the two ends. The CDR3 contains 12 residues. In germline, CDR1 is DFQATT, CDR2 SNEGSKA (reference sequence).